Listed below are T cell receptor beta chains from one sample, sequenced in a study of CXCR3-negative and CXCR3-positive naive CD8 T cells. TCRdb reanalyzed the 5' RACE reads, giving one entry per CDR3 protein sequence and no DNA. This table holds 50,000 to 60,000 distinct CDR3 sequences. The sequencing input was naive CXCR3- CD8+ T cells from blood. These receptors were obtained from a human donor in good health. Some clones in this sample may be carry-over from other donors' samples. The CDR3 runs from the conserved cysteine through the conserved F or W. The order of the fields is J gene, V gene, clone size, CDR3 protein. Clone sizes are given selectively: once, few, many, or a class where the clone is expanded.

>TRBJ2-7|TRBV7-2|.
CASSISGGYEQYF
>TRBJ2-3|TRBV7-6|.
CASSFTGGTDTQYF
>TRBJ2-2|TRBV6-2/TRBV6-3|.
CASSGRVTGELFF
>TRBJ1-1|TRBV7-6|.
CASSLARDTQNTEAFF
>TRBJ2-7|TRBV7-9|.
CASSAAGTGASEQYF
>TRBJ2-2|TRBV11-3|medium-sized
CASRYRGGRNTGELFF
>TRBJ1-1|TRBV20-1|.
CSVFPSLSFATDRDTEAFF
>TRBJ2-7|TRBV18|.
CASSSISYEQYF
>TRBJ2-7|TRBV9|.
CASSVGLAESYEQYF
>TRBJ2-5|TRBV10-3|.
CAISSIGGETQYF
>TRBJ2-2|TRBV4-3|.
CASSLNRAPGELFF
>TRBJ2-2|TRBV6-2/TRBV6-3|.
CASSDLTGELFF
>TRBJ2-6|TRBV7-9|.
CASSPGGGTDSGANVLTF
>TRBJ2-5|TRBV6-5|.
CASSYSWTIYGSSQETQYF
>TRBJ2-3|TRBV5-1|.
CASSLASGLTDTQYF
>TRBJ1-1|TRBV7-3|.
CASSLGQGHTEAFF
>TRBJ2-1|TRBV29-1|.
CSAPWGNEQFF
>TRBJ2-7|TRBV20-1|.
CSARGSRMGIRNEQYF
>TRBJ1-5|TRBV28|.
CASSGRGGNQPQHF
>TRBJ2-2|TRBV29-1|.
CSVEVQPPPTGELFF
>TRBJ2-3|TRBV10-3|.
CAISERITDTQYF
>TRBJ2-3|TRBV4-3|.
CASSQDLGANGQYF
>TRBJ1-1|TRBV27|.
CASSRYAVMNTEAFF
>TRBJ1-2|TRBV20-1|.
CSASDGLTTLDGYTF
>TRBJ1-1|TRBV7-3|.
CASSFRGNTEAFF
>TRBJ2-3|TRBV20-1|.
CSAPSVRGDTQYF
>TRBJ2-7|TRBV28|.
CASSPRDRGVYEQYF
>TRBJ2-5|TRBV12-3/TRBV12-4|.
CASSFTPEEGHQETQYF
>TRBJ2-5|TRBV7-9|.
CASSPTTFASSETQYF
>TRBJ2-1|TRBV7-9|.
CASSQGTTLPSNEQFF
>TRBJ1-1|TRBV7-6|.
CASSPPGFAEAFF
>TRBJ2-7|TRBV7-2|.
CASSLVGRPYEQYF
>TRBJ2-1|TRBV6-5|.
CASSPTSGASYNEQFF
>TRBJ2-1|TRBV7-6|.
CASSSGQRGSAYNEQFF
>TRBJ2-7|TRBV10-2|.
CASTTGPSYEQYF
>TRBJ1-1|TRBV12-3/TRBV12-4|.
CASSLGGENTEAFF
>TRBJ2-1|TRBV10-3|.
CAIGPPLGNEQFF
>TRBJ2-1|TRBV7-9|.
CASSLDLAGELNNEQFF
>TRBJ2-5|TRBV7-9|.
CASSLTSGQETQYF